This T cell receptor beta chain was sequenced in a study of T cells in Graves' hyperthyroidism and ophthalmopathy. The study, taken as a whole, reports: A model of 13 V-J pairs discriminated ophthalmopathy from stable hyperthyroidism.

Germline lookup yields CDR1 LNHNV and CDR2 YYDKDF (reference sequence). Trimming pared 3 bases from V and 8 bases from J, leaving 11 bases between. The CDR3 loop spans 13 amino acids. Aged 18 to 65, the patients had hyperthyroidism that was newly diagnosed and had lasted under 2 months. Amplification of TCR beta CDR3 regions used RNA as the template. Carried out on the TCR CDR3, a first-round RT-PCR used the HTBI primer set. Using its own MiXCR run on the multiplex PCR reads, TCRdb lists one record per CDR3 protein. Of approximately 700,000 distinct CDR3 sequences listed, about 16% are singletons. For this clonotype: The antigen remains unidentified.

The rearrangement joins TRBV15 to TRBJ2-1, with D tentatively TRBD2 (5 bases). This receptor was obtained from a man younger than 35 with Graves' hyperthyroidism. The sample was blood. The CDR3 sequence is CATSSGWGDEQFF. CDR3 nucleotide sequence: TGTGCCACCAGCAGTGGGTGGGGAGATGAGCAGTTCTTC.